One and the same sample provided the 32 T cell receptor beta chains below, sequenced in a study of blood T cell repertoires in COVID-19. Clones were read by immunoSEQ multiplex PCR, and TCRdb kept only the in-frame ones, dropping some. Here the sample spans over 80,000 clones, 90% being singletons. Sequenced material: peripheral blood. These TCRs come from a man aged 55 to 69 with acute or convalescent COVID-19.

Notes on this clone: Lacking the conserved final phenylalanine or tryptophan, this CDR3 likely reflects a read error. The DNA is left out, because the CDR3 cannot be placed on it with certainty; the CDR3 is given as TCRdb lists it. The CDR3 loop is CSAAGGFS. The chain employs TRBV20-1 and TRBJ1-1. Germline V gene lookup returns CDR1 DFQATT and CDR2 SNEGSKA (reference sequence). The CDR3 contains 8 residues when both ends are counted.

The J gene is TRBJ2-1, the V gene TRBV7-9; possibly TRBD2 for D (6 bases). The germline V and J ends were trimmed by 8 bases and 0 bases, with 14 bases remaining between them. Per the germline V gene, CDR1 is SEHNR and CDR2 is FQNEAQ (reference sequence). The CDR3 has 15 amino acids. The CDR3 region is CASCGVSSSYNEQFF. In nucleotides, the CDR3 is TGTGCCAGCTGCGGGGTTTCAAGCTCCTACAATGAGCAGTTCTTC.

J is TRBJ2-7 and V is TRBV11-2; D not resolved. Germline V gene lookup returns CDR1 SGHAT and CDR2 FQNNGV. This CDR3 spans 15 amino acids. V was clipped by 7 bases and J by 1 base, with 17 bases between them. In nucleotides, the CDR3 is TGTGCCAGCATCCTATTCGCCGGGTCGTCCTACGAGCAGTACTTC. Translated, it gives CASILFAGSSYEQYF. Full variable domain (remainder filled in from reference TRBV11-2 and TRBJ2-7): EAGVAQSPRYKIIEKRQSVAFWCNPISGHATLYWYQQILGQGPKLLIQFQNNGVVDDSQLPKDRFSAERLKGVDSTLKIQPAKLEDSAVYLCASILFAGSSYEQYFGPGTRLTVT.

J is TRBJ2-1 and V is TRBV12-3 or TRBV12-4; D gene unclear. Trimming took off 4 bases at V and 8 bases at J, with 9 bases between the two ends. This CDR3 comprises 12 residues. CDR3 coding DNA: TGTGCCAGCAGTTCCGAGCTTGATGAGCAGTTCTTC. This translates into CASSSELDEQFF.

The rearrangement joins TRBV27 to TRBJ1-1; no clear D. This CDR3 contains 14 residues. The V gene's germline CDR1 is MNHEY and CDR2 SMNVEV (reference sequence). Trimming removed 5 bases from V and 0 bases from J, with 10 bases in between. DNA for the CDR3: TGTGCCAGCAGTAAAACATCAGTGAACACTGAAGCTTTCTTT. It encodes CASSKTSVNTEAFF.

The chain joins TRBV28 to TRBJ2-2; D possibly corresponds to TRBD2 (5 bases). The V end lost 6 bases, the J end lost 7 bases, and 9 bases lay between the germline ends. Per the germline V gene, CDR1 is MDHEN and CDR2 is SYDVKM. The CDR3 runs to 12 residues. The CDR3 sequence: CASRVAGGELFF. CDR3 DNA sequence: TGTGCCAGCAGGGTCGCGGGCGGGGAGCTGTTTTTT.

Only one count was recorded for this clone. This CDR3 reads CASSPPSGTGYGYTF. The CDR3 DNA reads TGTGCCAGCAGCCCTCCCTCCGGGACAGGCTATGGCTACACCTTC. The V call is TRBV3-1 (or the pseudogene TRBV3-2), the J call TRBJ1-2; TRBD1 matches 8 bases. CDR1 is LGHDT and CDR2 is YNNKEL in the germline V gene (reference sequence). The V gene end was trimmed by 4 bases and the J gene end by 4 bases; junction bases not matched to a gene: 8. The CDR3 loop spans 15 amino acids.

The chain combines TRBV5-4 with TRBJ1-5, with no clear D. This CDR3 is built from 15 residues. V lost 0 bases to trimming and J lost 7 bases, with 14 bases between them. In germline, CDR1 is SGHNT, CDR2 YYREEE (reference sequence). The CDR3 loop reads CASSLDTEPGQPQHF. DNA of the CDR3: TGTGCCAGCAGCTTGGATACAGAACCGGGGCAGCCCCAGCATTTT.

The chain joins TRBV5-6 to TRBJ1-5; the match to TRBD1 covers 7 bases. The V segment lost 4 bases and the J segment 2 bases; nucleotides outside the gene matches: 9. The CDR3 is 16 residues long. From germline, CDR1 is SGHDT and CDR2 YYEEEE. The CDR3 here is CASSPQGGLGNQPQHF. CDR3 nucleotide sequence: TGTGCCAGCAGCCCTCAGGGGGGCTTGGGCAATCAGCCCCAGCATTTT.

The chain employs TRBV19 and TRBJ1-4; 8 nucleotides align to TRBD1. This CDR3 is 14 amino acids long. Trimming at V came to 6 bases and at J to 7 bases, leaving 7 bases not matched to a gene. Germline-derived CDR1 and CDR2 are LNHDA and SQIVND (reference sequence). CDR3 bases: TGTGCCAGTAGCCAACAGGGGGTCGGTGAAAAACTGTTTTTT. Translating gives CASSQQGVGEKLFF.

This rearrangement joins TRBV28 to TRBJ2-6, with 8 positions matching TRBD1. The ends lost 2 bases at V and 2 bases at J; junction bases unmatched: 14. Looked up from germline, CDR1 is MDHEN and CDR2 is SYDVKM. This CDR3 comprises 20 residues. CDR3 sequence reads: CASSLGVVAGGWAGANVLTF. The CDR3 nucleotides are TGTGCCAGCAGTTTAGGGGTCGTGGCAGGGGGCTGGGCTGGGGCCAACGTCCTGACTTTC.

The chain has TRBV3-1 (or the pseudogene TRBV3-2) and TRBJ2-5, with 10 bases identical to TRBD2. This CDR3 spans 16 amino acids. From germline, CDR1 is LGHDT and CDR2 YNNKEL (reference sequence). With 0 bases clipped from V and 5 bases from J, the junction kept 6 bases outside the gene matches. In nucleotides, the CDR3 is TGTGCCAGCAGCCAAGATTTACTAGCGGGAAGGGAGACCCAGTACTTC. Encoded protein: CASSQDLLAGRETQYF.

CDR3 in DNA: TGTGCCAGCAGCGTAGGTGCGGGGGTGACCTACGAGCAGTACTTC. Its translation: CASSVGAGVTYEQYF. The genes are TRBV9 and TRBJ2-7; TRBD2 aligns across 7 bases. Looked up from germline, CDR1 is SGDLS and CDR2 is YYNGEE. V was clipped by 0 bases and J by 2 bases; unmatched bases: 5. The CDR3 runs to 15 residues. Combining the CDR3 with reference TRBV9 and TRBJ2-7 gives the whole variable domain DSGVTQTPKHLITATGQRVTLRCSPRSGDLSVYWYQQSLDQGLQFLIQYYNGEERAKGNILERFSAQQFPDLHSELNLSSLELGDSALYFCASSVGAGVTYEQYFGPGTRLTVT.

The rearrangement uses TRBV5-4 and TRBJ2-5; 7 bases map to TRBD1. The CDR3 contains 13 residues. Germline V gene lookup returns CDR1 SGHNT and CDR2 YYREEE (reference sequence). V lost 3 bases to trimming and J lost 3 bases; unmatched junction nucleotides: 2. The CDR3 DNA is TGTGCCAGCAGCTCGACAGGGAAAGAGACCCAGTACTTC. It encodes CASSSTGKETQYF.

This chain uses TRBV6-1 with TRBJ2-7; possibly TRBD1 for D (6 bases). The CDR3 is 12 residues long. Trimming took 1 base from V and 9 from J, leaving 10 bases between them. The germline V gene encodes CDR1 MNHNS and CDR2 SASEGT. DNA of the CDR3: TGTGCCAGCAGTGAAGACAGGGATGGGCAGTACTTC. This codes for CASSEDRDGQYF.

This sequence joins TRBV20-1 and TRBJ2-7, with TRBD2 matching 8 bases. Unmatched junction bases numbered 6, after V lost 3 bases and J lost 2 bases. Germline values: CDR1 DFQATT, CDR2 SNEGSKA (reference sequence). CDR3 size: 14 residues. The DNA for the CDR3 is TGCAGTGCTAGTCCCTTTAGCGGGACCTACGAGCAGTACTTC. It translates to CSASPFSGTYEQYF.

With regard to this clone: Different DNA sequences within this sample yield the same CDR3. The CDR3 spells CASSIDRGYEQYF. CDR3 nucleotide sequence: TGTGCCAGTAGTATAGACAGGGGCTACGAGCAGTACTTC. The chain is built from TRBV19 and TRBJ2-7; TRBD1 might be the D (6 bases). There are 13 residues in the CDR3. Germline V gene sequence: CDR1 LNHDA, CDR2 SQIVND (reference sequence). The V end lost 0 bases, the J end lost 3 bases, and 6 bases lay between the germline ends.

For the CDR3, the DNA is TGTGCCAGCAGCTTGGTTGGCACCAACTATGGCTACACCTTC. This gives the protein CASSLVGTNYGYTF. This chain connects TRBV5-4 to TRBJ1-2; no definite D call. The CDR3 is made up of 14 amino acids. The V end was cut by 0 bases, the J end by 2 bases, with 8 bases between. CDR1 is SGHNT, CDR2 YYREEE, per germline (reference sequence).

The genes are TRBV28 and TRBJ1-5, with a tentative D call TRBD1 (5 bases). The CDR3 sequence is 12 residues long. The germline CDR1 and CDR2 sequences are MDHEN and SYDVKM. V was trimmed by 10 bases and J by 3 bases, leaving 10 bases between them. In nucleotides, the CDR3 is TGTGCCACTGGGGGGTACAATCAGCCCCAGCATTTT. Translation: CATGGYNQPQHF.

The chain carries TRBV19 and TRBJ1-5; the D gene is possibly TRBD1 (5 bases). The CDR3 is 14 amino acids. V was shortened by 8 bases and J by 4 bases, with 15 bases between the two germline ends. Germline lookup yields CDR1 LNHDA and CDR2 SQIVND (reference sequence). DNA for the CDR3: TGTGCCAGTCAGAGGGGTGGGGGGAATCAGCCCCAGCATTTT. Amino acids: CASQRGGGNQPQHF.

The count of this clone is one. V usage is TRBV9 and J usage is TRBJ2-3, with TRBD2 as a possible D gene (5 bases). The V gene's germline CDR1 is SGDLS and CDR2 YYNGEE. Trimming removed 4 bases at V and 1 base at J, with 10 bases between. The CDR3 extends over 14 amino acids. CDR3 protein: CASSPGVGTDTQYF. The CDR3 region has the DNA TGTGCCAGCAGCCCCGGGGTCGGCACAGATACGCAGTATTTT. Supplemented by reference TRBV9 and TRBJ2-3, the full variable domain reads DSGVTQTPKHLITATGQRVTLRCSPRSGDLSVYWYQQSLDQGLQFLIQYYNGEERAKGNILERFSAQQFPDLHSELNLSSLELGDSALYFCASSPGVGTDTQYFGPGTRLTVL.

The rearrangement joins TRBV4-2 to TRBJ2-5; TRBD2 matches 9 bases. Germline assignment: CDR1 LGHNA and CDR2 YNFKEQ. The J segment lost 6 bases and the V segment lost 0 bases, leaving 14 bases of the junction unmatched. The CDR3 is 18 residues long. The CDR3 DNA reads as TGTGCCAGCAGCCAAGACTCGGGTGGGCTAGCGGGAAGTAAGACCCAGTACTTC. Protein product: CASSQDSGGLAGSKTQYF.

This sequence joins TRBV14 and TRBJ2-7; D unresolved. The germline CDR1 and CDR2 sequences are SGHDN and FVKESK. There are 16 residues in the CDR3. V lost 0 bases and J 2 bases, leaving 14 bases between the germline ends. In DNA, the CDR3 is TGTGCCAGCAGCCAAGATGCCCGGTTTGGTCCCTACGAGCAGTACTTC. It specifies CASSQDARFGPYEQYF. Complete variable domain (other parts from reference TRBV14 and TRBJ2-7): EAGVTQFPSHSVIEKGQTVTLRCDPISGHDNLYWYRRVMGKEIKFLLHFVKESKQDESGMPNNRFLAERTGGTYSTLKVQPAELEDSGVYFCASSQDARFGPYEQYFGPGTRLTVT.

V and J are TRBV5-4 and TRBJ1-6, with 7 positions matching TRBD1. Trimming took 1 base from V and 8 from J; bases not matched to a gene: 3. Germline-derived CDR1 and CDR2 are SGHNT and YYREEE (reference sequence). The CDR3 has 14 amino acids. CDR3 protein: CASSLRQGDSPLHF. In nucleotides, the CDR3 is TGTGCCAGCAGCTTGAGACAGGGCGATTCACCCCTCCACTTT. The full variable domain, completed using reference TRBV5-4 and TRBJ1-6, is ETGVTQSPTHLIKTRGQQVTLRCSSQSGHNTVSWYQQALGQGPQFIFQYYREEENGRGNFPPRFSGLQFPNYSSELNVNALELDDSALYLCASSLRQGDSPLHFGNGTRLTVT.

The chain has TRBV4-2 and TRBJ2-7, with D possibly TRBD2 on 5 matching bases. V lost 4 bases, J lost 2 bases, and 21 bases lay in between. CDR3 length: 17 residues. Germline V gives CDR1 LGHNA, CDR2 YNFKEQ. The CDR3 nucleotides are TGTGCCAGCAGCCCTATTCAAAGGCAGCGGTTAACCTACGAGCAGTACTTC. Its translation: CASSPIQRQRLTYEQYF.

This clone has more than one count but fewer than ten. This sequence joins TRBV6-2 or TRBV6-3 and TRBJ2-5; D is possibly TRBD1 (6 bases). The germline V gene has CDR1 MNHEY and CDR2 SVGEGT. Between the trimmed V and J ends, which lost 6 bases and 4 bases, there was a span of 15 bases. This CDR3 contains 14 residues. The CDR3 region has the DNA TGTGCCAGCAGCTTTAACAGGGTTAGAGAGACCCAGTACTTC. Translating it yields CASSFNRVRETQYF.

The DNA of the CDR3 is TGTGCCACCAGTGATTTTACCAGGAATAATGAGCAGTTCTTC. This translates into CATSDFTRNNEQFF. This sequence joins TRBV24-1 and TRBJ2-1, with D uncertain. The CDR3 has 14 amino acids. Germline lookup yields CDR1 KGHDR and CDR2 SFDVKD. Trimming cost V 1 base and J 7 bases, with 10 bases left between them.

The gene calls are TRBV5-6 and TRBJ1-4, with D perhaps matching TRBD1 (6 bases). The germline V and J ends were trimmed by 0 bases and 8 bases, with 11 bases remaining between them. CDR1 and CDR2 from the germline V gene are SGHDT and YYEEEE. CDR3 length: 14 residues. CDR3 protein: CASSLGTVKEKLFF. As DNA, the CDR3 is TGTGCCAGCAGCTTGGGGACAGTTAAAGAAAAACTGTTTTTT.

The chain combines TRBV5-1 with TRBJ2-1; 8 nucleotides line up with TRBD2. The CDR3 length is 13 residues. With 7 bases clipped from V and 8 bases from J, the junction kept 8 bases outside the gene matches. In germline, CDR1 is SGHRS, CDR2 YFSETQ. As DNA, the CDR3 is TGCGCCAGCGGAGCGGGAGAATCCGATGAGCAGTTCTTC. This sequence encodes CASGAGESDEQFF.

The V and J genes are TRBV15 and TRBJ1-6; 9 nucleotides match TRBD1. From germline, CDR1 is LNHNV and CDR2 YYDKDF (reference sequence). The CDR3 sequence is 16 residues long. V shed 5 bases, J shed 10 bases, and the junction held 12 bases outside the gene matches. The CDR3 DNA reads TGTGCCACCAGCCCCCGCCCGGGACAGGGTCGCTCACCCCTCCACTTT. This encodes CATSPRPGQGRSPLHF.

The chain couples TRBV9 to TRBJ2-2; TRBD2 might be the D (5 bases). V was clipped by 4 bases and J by 4 bases, with 17 bases between them. Per the germline V gene, CDR1 is SGDLS and CDR2 is YYNGEE. This CDR3 has 16 amino acids. The CDR3 loop is CASSKTGPRGTGELFF. In nucleotides, the CDR3 is TGTGCCAGCAGCAAAACCGGGCCCCGGGGCACCGGGGAGCTGTTTTTT.

The genes are TRBV19 and TRBJ1-4, with D perhaps TRBD1 (6 bases). The CDR3 is 15 residues long. CDR1 is LNHDA and CDR2 is SQIVND in the germline V gene (reference sequence). Trimming took 5 bases from V and 7 from J, leaving 17 bases between them. CDR3 in amino acids: CASSPSTGRSEKLFF. In DNA form, the CDR3 reads TGTGCCAGTAGTCCGTCGACAGGTCGGAGTGAAAAACTGTTTTTT.